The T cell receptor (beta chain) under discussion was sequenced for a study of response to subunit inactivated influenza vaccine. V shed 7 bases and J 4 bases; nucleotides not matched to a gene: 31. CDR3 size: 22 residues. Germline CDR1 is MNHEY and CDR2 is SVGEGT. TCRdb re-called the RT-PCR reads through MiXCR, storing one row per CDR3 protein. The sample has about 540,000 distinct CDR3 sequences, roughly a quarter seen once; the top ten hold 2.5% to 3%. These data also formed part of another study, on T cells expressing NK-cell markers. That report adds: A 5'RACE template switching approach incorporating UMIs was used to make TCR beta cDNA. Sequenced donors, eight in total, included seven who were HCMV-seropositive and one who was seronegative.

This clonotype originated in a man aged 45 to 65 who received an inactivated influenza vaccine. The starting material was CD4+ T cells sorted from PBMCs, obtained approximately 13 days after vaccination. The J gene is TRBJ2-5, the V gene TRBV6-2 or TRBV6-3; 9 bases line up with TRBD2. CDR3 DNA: TGTGCCAGCAAAGGGCAGGGGGGAAGGACTAGCGCCCCACCTCTATCTAGAGAGACCCAGTACTTC. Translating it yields CASKGQGGRTSAPPLSRETQYF.